This entry lists 5 T cell receptor beta chains sequenced from one sample in a study of blood T cell repertoires in COVID-19 (dated by TCRdb to the early 2020s). Libraries were built with the immunoSEQ multiplex PCR assay. TCRdb limited this immuneACCESS table to in-frame rearrangements with V and J called. A share of clones is missing; checked studies link under half to unresolved V genes, and the rest is unexplained. This sample holds roughly 220,000 clones; about 86% were observed only once. The ten largest clones take up 1.3% of the sample. Sequenced: PBMCs or T cells enriched from blood (not recorded which). All receptors come from a woman aged 40 to 55 with acute COVID-19.

This clone was picked up a small number of times. The CDR3 sequence is CASSSQDSGQPQHF. DNA for the CDR3: TGTGCCAGTAGTAGCCAGGATTCTGGCCAGCCCCAGCATTTT. The gene calls are TRBV19 and TRBJ1-5; D unresolved. Germline V gene sequence: CDR1 LNHDA, CDR2 SQIVND (reference sequence). V was pared by 4 bases and J by 7 bases, with 14 bases between. This CDR3 has 14 residues.

The chain joins TRBV11-2 to TRBJ1-2, with a possible D match to TRBD1 (6 bases). V was clipped by 1 base and J by 4 bases, with 7 bases between them. This CDR3 comprises 13 residues. Per germline, CDR1 SGHAT and CDR2 FQNNGV. CDR3 region: CASSLGRGYGYTF. The CDR3 bases are TGTGCCAGCAGCTTAGGCAGGGGCTATGGCTACACCTTC.

The chain recombines TRBV27 with TRBJ1-5; unclear D gene. The CDR3 covers 16 residues. V lost 5 bases and J lost 0, with 14 bases in between. The germline CDR1 and CDR2 sequences are MNHEY and SMNVEV (reference sequence). CDR3 bases: TGTGCCAGCAGTCCGCACAGCCGATATAGCAATCAGCCCCAGCATTTT. Protein: CASSPHSRYSNQPQHF.

This clone appeared once. The chain is built from TRBV12-3 or TRBV12-4 and TRBJ1-2, with a weak D call TRBD1 (5 bases). This CDR3 is 12 amino acids long. The V end was cut by 8 bases, the J end by 8 bases, with 15 bases between. The CDR3 DNA reads as TGTGCCAGCCGAACAGGCTCTGGAGGCTACACCTTC. It translates to CASRTGSGGYTF.

This clone was seen more than once but under ten times. The chain carries TRBV7-2 and TRBJ2-2, with D possibly being TRBD2 (5 bases). From germline, CDR1 is SGHTA and CDR2 FQGNSA. Trimming cost V 1 base and J 1 base, with 10 bases left between them. The CDR3 covers 16 residues. The CDR3 bases are TGTGCCAGCAGCTTAGGCGGGCGCAGGAACACCGGGGAGCTGTTTTTT. Protein: CASSLGGRRNTGELFF.